Here is one TCR beta chain with its context. As yet, its antigen is unknown. The data originate from a study of CD8+ T cells in alopecia areata. Notes on the study in general: In patients, TCRs were shared less clearly than in mice, and HLA may possibly be involved.

Germline-derived CDR1 and CDR2 are LNHDA and SQIVND (reference sequence). The CDR3 contains 13 residues. V dropped 3 bases and J dropped 4 bases, with 10 bases sitting between them. Treatment of the sample: oral pan-JAK inhibitor, 5-10 mg twice daily. After isolation, RNA underwent reverse transcription to generate cDNA as the sequencing template. TCRdb's table, derived via immunoSEQ multiplex PCR, lists solely in-frame clones and lacks some. This table holds some 44,000 clones, 80% to 95% found once. The J gene is TRBJ2-7, the V gene TRBV19, with TRBD2 as a possible D gene (6 bases). The material sequenced was CD8+ T cells sorted from blood, taken at week 24, from a patient treated with tofacitinib. This TCR was sampled from a human donor with alopecia areata. DNA of the CDR3: TGTGCCAGTAGTATCACGGGACTTTACGAGCAGTACTTC. The encoded protein is CASSITGLYEQYF.